Listed below are T cell receptor beta chains from one sample, sequenced in a study of stem cell transplantation in POMP-related autoinflammatory disease. Repertoires were generated with immunoSEQ multiplex PCR, while TCRdb's copy carries only in-frame clones and drops some. In the table there are tens of thousands of clones, roughly 93% of which are singletons. Sequences were derived from CD4+ T cells from PBMCs, sampled after stem cell transplantation. The receptor source for this set is a human patient with POMP-related autoinflammation and immune dysregulation (PRAID). The T cells may come from the graft donor. Each CDR3 is given with its conserved first and last residue. D genes are given only for firm matches. Size values are once, few and many counts, or a class for expanded clones, and some rows have none.

D	V	size	J	CDR3	DNA
.	TRBV27	.	TRBJ2-7	CASSLRQGTEQYF	TGTGCCAGCAGTTTACGTCAGGGAACCGAGCAGTACTTC
.	TRBV10-2	few	TRBJ2-6	CASTGYGANVLTF	TGCGCCAGCACCGGGTATGGGGCCAACGTCCTGACTTTC
.	TRBV7-2	once	TRBJ1-1	CASSLTENTEAFF	TGTGCCAGCAGCTTAACTGAGAACACTGAAGCTTTCTTT
.	TRBV3-1/TRBV3-2	few	TRBJ1-2	CASSQDLGGGAGYTF	TGTGCCAGCAGCCAAGACCTAGGGGGTGGGGCGGGCTACACCTTC
.	TRBV11-2	few	TRBJ1-5	CARGWAGGNQPQHF	TGTGCCAGAGGGTGGGCAGGGGGCAATCAGCCCCAGCATTTT
.	TRBV6-5	.	TRBJ1-5	CASSDQPQHF	TGTGCCAGCTCGGATCAGCCCCAGCATTTT
TRBD1	TRBV7-6	.	TRBJ1-4	CASSLDRAGEKLFF	TGTGCCAGCAGCCTGGACAGGGCTGGTGAAAAACTGTTTTTT
.	TRBV19	.	TRBJ2-5	CASSMNGVQGETQYF	TGTGCCAGTAGTATGAATGGGGTGCAGGGTGAGACCCAGTACTTC
.	TRBV13	once	TRBJ1-2	CASSLVWAGDYGYTF	TGTGCCAGCAGCTTAGTTTGGGCAGGTGACTATGGCTACACCTTC
.	TRBV10-3	.	TRBJ2-2	CAISDQNTGELFF	TGTGCCATCAGTGACCAAAACACCGGGGAGCTGTTTTTT
TRBD1	TRBV15	.	TRBJ2-5	CATSRERQGSETQYF	TGTGCCACCAGCAGAGAAAGACAGGGATCGGAGACCCAGTACTTC
.	TRBV5-5	.	TRBJ1-6	CASSLVRQKYSPLHF	TGTGCCAGCAGCTTGGTCCGACAGAAGTATTCACCCCTCCACTTT
TRBD2	TRBV7-3	.	TRBJ2-2	CASSPSGRGTGELFF	TGTGCCAGCAGCCCCAGCGGGAGAGGCACCGGGGAGCTGTTTTTT
.	TRBV5-8	.	TRBJ2-3	CASSLAEDYLLDTQYF	TGTGCCAGCAGCTTGGCCGAGGACTACCTCTTGGATACGCAGTATTTT
.	TRBV6-1	.	TRBJ2-3	CASSEAILNADTQYF	TGTGCCAGCAGTGAGGCCATCCTGAACGCAGATACGCAGTATTTT
TRBD2	TRBV24-1	.	TRBJ2-5	CATSDSGGSGETQYF	TGTGCCACCAGCGATAGCGGGGGGTCTGGAGAGACCCAGTACTTC
.	TRBV19	.	TRBJ2-5	CASSIGGSVETQYF	TGTGCCAGTAGTATAGGGGGGAGCGTGGAGACCCAGTACTTC
.	TRBV10-3	.	TRBJ1-3	CAISPTYSGNTIYF	TGTGCCATCAGTCCCACTTATTCTGGAAACACCATATATTTT
TRBD2	TRBV5-1	.	TRBJ2-2	CASRSTSGRKAGELFF	TGCGCCAGCAGATCGACTAGCGGGAGGAAGGCCGGGGAGCTGTTTTTT
.	TRBV10-2	.	TRBJ1-2	CASSLMGAGFGYGYTF	TGCGCCAGCTCCCTAATGGGGGCGGGGTTCGGCTATGGCTACACCTTC
.	TRBV6-5	.	TRBJ2-5	CASSYGRWGTQYF	TGTGCCAGCAGTTACGGGCGCTGGGGTACCCAGTACTTC
.	TRBV15	.	TRBJ1-5	CATSIDLGQPQHF	TGTGCCACCAGCATTGACTTGGGTCAGCCCCAGCATTTT
TRBD1	TRBV19	few	TRBJ1-6	CASSIWTGGNSPLHF	TGTGCCAGTAGTATCTGGACAGGGGGGAATTCACCCCTCCACTTT
.	TRBV19	.	TRBJ1-5	CASSTRQVGQPQHF	TGTGCCAGTAGTACCCGACAGGTCGGGCAGCCCCAGCATTTT
.	TRBV7-3	.	TRBJ2-3	CASSLDSTDTQYF	TGTGCCAGCAGCCTAGACAGCACAGATACGCAGTATTTT